This TCR beta chain comes out of a study of T cell repertoires in cytomegalovirus infection (dated by TCRdb to the late 2010s). About the full investigation: Peptide stimulations targeted recently identified HLA-C-restricted CMV epitopes, whose presentation resists viral immunomodulation, together with well-studied HLA-B-restricted epitopes. Because public TCR beta signatures pointed to carriage of CMV infection together with the matching HLA type, the HLA type of each donor mattered for the analysis.

CDR1 and CDR2 were assigned from the germline V gene as MDHEN and SYDVKM. V was cut back by 5 bases and J by 0 bases, leaving a gap of 14 bases between them. There are 16 amino acids in the CDR3, from cysteine to phenylalanine inclusive. The CDR3 DNA has 48 bases and is translated from base 1. Instrument on record: Illumina HiSeq 1500. Clones were called with MiXCR by TCRdb after fastp trimmed the public reads at Q25, and only in-frame beta chains were retained. Under each unique CDR3 protein, matching rows form one entry showing the most common genes and DNA. The sample records a few hundred thousand distinct CDR3 sequences, roughly 43% of which are singletons. The ten largest clones take up approximately 40% of the sample. Overall study results and their limits: Carriers of CMV infection plus the relevant HLA type were discriminated by the cumulative frequency of public TCR beta family members in the study cohort and in an independent roughly 380-donor cohort. The ex vivo response was dominated by HLA-C-restricted CMV-specific TCR beta clonotypes, which also provided the single most frequent clonotype in two of eight donors.

This sample's treatment or condition label indicates: in vitro stimulation with specific CMV peptide epitopes to enrich CMV-specific T cells. Details on this clonotype: Its antigen remains unidentified. No base quality values were provided; no much bigger clone lies one nucleotide off.

The receptor was derived from a human donor in good health (CMV status not recorded). Some clones in this sample may be carry-over from other donors' samples. Here the sequenced sample was cultured PBMCs, taken from culture after CMV antigen stimulation. Recombination connected TRBV28 to TRBJ1-3; TRBD1 might be the D gene, on 6 matching bases. The sequence in DNA is TGTGCCAGCAGTCAGCAGGGACAAATCTCTGGAAACACCATATATTTT. It is translated as CASSQQGQISGNTIYF.